Listed here is a single TCR beta chain. The target antigen is unknown. Only in-frame clones appear in the TCRdb table, and some are missing; sequencing was by immunoSEQ multiplex PCR. Of 20,000 to 25,000 clones listed, about 86% are singletons. This entry belongs to a study of somatic mutations in cytotoxic T cells in rheumatoid arthritis. Study summary: Some V beta antibody-stained T-cell populations were flow-sorted at nearly 100% purity, including V beta1+ cells sequenced for TCRB.

Broader study findings: Rheumatoid arthritis patients showed CD8+ clonality increasing with age, unlike healthy controls. Of the expanded CD8+ clones, the antigen targets were not known. No significant CD8+ T-cell clonality difference was found between rheumatoid arthritis patients and age-matched controls.

This sequence originates from a woman aged 45 to 65 in good health. The source material was CD8+ T cells sorted from blood.

For the CDR3, the DNA is TGTGCCAGCAGCTCCAGACAGGCCCCGTCCTACGAGCAGTACTTC. This encodes CASSSRQAPSYEQYF. The chain has TRBV7-9 and TRBJ2-7; a possible D gene is TRBD1 (6 bases). Looked up from germline, CDR1 is SEHNR and CDR2 is FQNEAQ (reference sequence). The CDR3 runs to 15 residues. V gave up 4 bases and J gave up 1 base, with 14 bases separating them. Full variable domain (rest looked up from reference TRBV7-9 and TRBJ2-7): DTGVSQNPRHKITKRGQNVTFRCDPISEHNRLYWYRQTLGQGPEFLTYFQNEAQLEKSRLLSDRFSAERPKGSFSTLEIQRTEQGDSAMYLCASSSRQAPSYEQYFGPGTRLTVT.